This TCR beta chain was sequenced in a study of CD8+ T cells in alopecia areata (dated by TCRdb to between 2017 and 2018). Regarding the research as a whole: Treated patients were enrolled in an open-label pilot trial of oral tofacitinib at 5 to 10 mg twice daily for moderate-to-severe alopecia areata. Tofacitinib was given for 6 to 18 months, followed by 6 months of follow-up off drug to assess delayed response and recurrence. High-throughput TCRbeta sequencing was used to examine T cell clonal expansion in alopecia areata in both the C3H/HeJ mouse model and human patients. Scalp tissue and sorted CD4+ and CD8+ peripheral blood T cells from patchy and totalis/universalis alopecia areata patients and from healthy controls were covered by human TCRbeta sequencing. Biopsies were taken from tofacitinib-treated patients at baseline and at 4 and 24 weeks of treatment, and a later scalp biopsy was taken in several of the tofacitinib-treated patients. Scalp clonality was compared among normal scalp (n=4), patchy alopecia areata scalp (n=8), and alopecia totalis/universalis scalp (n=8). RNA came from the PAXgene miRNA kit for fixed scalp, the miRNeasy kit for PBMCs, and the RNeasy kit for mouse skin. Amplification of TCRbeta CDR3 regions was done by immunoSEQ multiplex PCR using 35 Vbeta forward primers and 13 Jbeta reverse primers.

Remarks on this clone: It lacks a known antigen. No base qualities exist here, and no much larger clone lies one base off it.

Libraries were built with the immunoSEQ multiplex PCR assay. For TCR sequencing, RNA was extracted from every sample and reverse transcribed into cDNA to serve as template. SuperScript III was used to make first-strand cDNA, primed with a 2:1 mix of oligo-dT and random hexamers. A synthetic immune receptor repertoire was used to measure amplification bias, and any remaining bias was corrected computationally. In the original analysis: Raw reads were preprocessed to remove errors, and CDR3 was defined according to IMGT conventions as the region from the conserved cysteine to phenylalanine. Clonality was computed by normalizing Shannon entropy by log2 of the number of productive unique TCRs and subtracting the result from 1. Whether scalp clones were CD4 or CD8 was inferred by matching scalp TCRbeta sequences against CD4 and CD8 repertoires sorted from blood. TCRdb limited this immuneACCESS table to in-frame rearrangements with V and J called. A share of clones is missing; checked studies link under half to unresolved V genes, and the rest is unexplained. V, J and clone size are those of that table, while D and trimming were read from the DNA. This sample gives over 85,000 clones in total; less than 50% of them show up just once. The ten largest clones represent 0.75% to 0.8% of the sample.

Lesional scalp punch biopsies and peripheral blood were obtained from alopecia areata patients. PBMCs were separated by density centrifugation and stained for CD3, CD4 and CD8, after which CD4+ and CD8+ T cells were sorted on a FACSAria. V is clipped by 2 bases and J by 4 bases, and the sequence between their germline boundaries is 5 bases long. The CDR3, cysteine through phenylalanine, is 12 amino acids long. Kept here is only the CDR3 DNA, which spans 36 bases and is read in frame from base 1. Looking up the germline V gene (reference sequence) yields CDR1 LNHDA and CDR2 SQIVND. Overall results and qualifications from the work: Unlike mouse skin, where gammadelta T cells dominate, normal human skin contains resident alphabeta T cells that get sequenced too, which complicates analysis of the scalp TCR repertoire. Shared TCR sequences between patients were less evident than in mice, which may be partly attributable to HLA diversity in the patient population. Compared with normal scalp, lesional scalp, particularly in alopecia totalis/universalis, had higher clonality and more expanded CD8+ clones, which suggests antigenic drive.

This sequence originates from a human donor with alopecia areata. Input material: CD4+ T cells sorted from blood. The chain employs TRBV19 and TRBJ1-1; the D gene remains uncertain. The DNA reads TGTGCCAGTAGTATAACGTTCACTGAAGCTTTCTTT. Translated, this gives CASSITFTEAFF.